The clone carrying this T cell receptor (beta chain) was counted between two and nine times. What it binds is not known. This record belongs to a study of response to subunit inactivated influenza vaccine. MiXCR, run by TCRdb on the RT-PCR reads, gives a single entry per CDR3 protein. Of almost 600,000 distinct CDR3 sequences detected, 13% to 15% appear once; the ten largest clones hold 11%. This CDR3 is 15 amino acids long. Between the trimmed V and J ends, which lost 2 bases and 0 bases, there was a span of 11 bases. Germline V CDR1 and CDR2: SQVTM, ANQGSEA. Study results and caveats: Authors suggested that a seasonal influenza vaccination recruits few new T cells each time.

Sequencing was performed on PBMCs from blood, taken roughly 12 days after vaccination. The receptor comes from a man in his forties or fifties who received an inactivated influenza vaccine. This chain connects TRBV29-1 to TRBJ2-1; tentatively, D is TRBD2 (5 bases). As DNA, the CDR3 is TGCAGCGTTGAATCGAGGAGGCGCTCCTACAATGAGCAGTTCTTC. It encodes CSVESRRRSYNEQFF.